These T cell receptor beta chains were read from a single sample in a study of CD8 T cells in Susac syndrome. TCRdb independently ran MiXCR on the immunoSEQ multiplex PCR reads; one entry per CDR3 protein. The top ten hold 0.16% of the sample, which has 150,000 to 200,000 distinct CDR3 sequences, around 95% seen once. Sequencing was done on a sample of CD8+ T cells from PBMCs. The receptors originated from a human donor with Susac syndrome. Each CDR3 is given with its conserved first and last residue. D genes are given only for firm matches. Clone size is stated in some rows and not others, as once, few, many or a class when expanded.

J: TRBJ2-5
size: .
D: .
V: TRBV27
length: 12
CDR3: CASSLSFGTPIF
DNA: TGTGCCAGCAGTCTATCGTTCGGGACTCCAATATTC

J: TRBJ1-5
size: .
D: .
V: TRBV6-1
length: 16
CDR3: CASSEFEDRINQPQHF
DNA: TGTGCCAGCAGTGAATTTGAAGACAGAATCAATCAGCCCCAGCATTTT

J: TRBJ2-1
size: .
D: .
V: TRBV11-3
length: 15
CDR3: CASSLGEFGYNEQFF
DNA: TGTGCCAGCAGCTTAGGGGAATTCGGGTACAATGAGCAGTTCTTC

J: TRBJ2-7
size: .
D: .
V: TRBV9
length: 16
CDR3: CASSVEEAGPSYEQYF
DNA: TGTGCCAGCAGCGTAGAAGAGGCAGGGCCCTCCTACGAGCAGTACTTC

J: TRBJ2-3
size: once
D: TRBD2
V: TRBV20-1
length: 16
CDR3: CSARRLAGGPGDTQYF
DNA: TGCAGTGCTAGACGCCTAGCGGGGGGGCCAGGGGATACGCAGTATTTT

J: TRBJ2-3
size: .
D: .
V: TRBV27
length: 13
CDR3: CASSPSLVDTQYF
DNA: TGTGCCAGCAGTCCCTCTTTGGTGGATACGCAGTATTTT

J: TRBJ2-1
size: .
D: .
V: TRBV20-1
length: 13
CDR3: CSASMGAPGEQFF
DNA: TGCAGTGCTAGTATGGGGGCTCCCGGGGAGCAGTTCTTC

J: TRBJ2-7
size: .
D: TRBD2
V: TRBV7-2
length: 14
CDR3: CASSSGLPSYEQYF
DNA: TGTGCCAGCAGCTCGGGACTACCGTCCTACGAGCAGTACTTC

J: TRBJ2-7
size: .
D: .
V: TRBV20-1
length: 13
CDR3: CSARYPPRDEQYF
DNA: TGCAGTGCTAGATACCCGCCGAGGGACGAGCAGTACTTC

J: TRBJ2-3
size: .
D: .
V: TRBV5-6
length: 19
CDR3: CASSPAWQGSDLSTDTQYF
DNA: TGTGCCAGCAGCCCCGCGTGGCAGGGGAGCGATCTAAGCACAGATACGCAGTATTTT

J: TRBJ2-7
size: .
D: .
V: TRBV6-6
length: 14
CDR3: CASSPGTLPYEQYF
DNA: TGTGCCAGCAGTCCCGGGACGCTTCCCTACGAGCAGTACTTC

J: TRBJ1-1
size: .
D: .
V: TRBV4-1
length: 12
CDR3: CASSQLGSEAFF
DNA: TGCGCCAGCAGCCAATTGGGCTCTGAAGCCTTCTTT

J: TRBJ2-1
size: .
D: TRBD2
V: TRBV7-9
length: 19
CDR3: CASSPPPGLAGIKYNEQFF
DNA: TGTGCCAGCAGCCCCCCCCCGGGACTAGCGGGGATTAAATACAATGAGCAGTTCTTC

J: TRBJ2-5
size: .
D: .
V: TRBV7-9
length: 15
CDR3: CASSPKGGKQETQYF
DNA: TGTGCCAGCAGCCCAAAGGGCGGGAAGCAAGAGACCCAGTACTTC

J: TRBJ2-2
size: once
D: TRBD1
V: TRBV30
length: 14
CDR3: CAWSGRGRPGELFF
DNA: TGTGCCTGGAGTGGCAGGGGGCGCCCCGGGGAGCTGTTTTTT

J: TRBJ2-7
size: .
D: TRBD2
V: TRBV10-2
length: 15
CDR3: CASSGLAGGPNEQYF
DNA: TGCGCCAGCAGTGGTCTAGCGGGAGGACCCAACGAGCAGTACTTC

J: TRBJ1-1
size: .
D: .
V: TRBV2
length: 15
CDR3: CASSPNQGTGTEAFF
DNA: TGTGCCAGCAGTCCAAACCAAGGGACGGGCACTGAAGCTTTCTTT

J: TRBJ2-7
size: .
D: TRBD1
V: TRBV4-1
length: 16
CDR3: CASSQEQQGLSYEQYF
DNA: TGCGCCAGCAGCCAAGAGCAACAGGGGTTATCCTACGAGCAGTACTTC

J: TRBJ2-3
size: .
D: TRBD2
V: TRBV20-1
length: 16
CDR3: CSARTSGGGGTDTQYF
DNA: TGCAGTGCACGGACTAGCGGGGGGGGAGGCACAGATACGCAGTATTTT

J: TRBJ2-5
size: .
D: .
V: TRBV19
length: 14
CDR3: CASSKRGSQETQYF
DNA: TGTGCCAGTAGTAAAAGGGGCAGCCAAGAGACCCAGTACTTC

J: TRBJ1-4
size: .
D: .
V: TRBV7-9
length: 15
CDR3: CASSHGAASSEKLFF
DNA: TGTGCCAGCAGCCACGGGGCGGCAAGCAGTGAAAAACTGTTTTTT

J: TRBJ2-3
size: .
D: .
V: TRBV15
length: 14
CDR3: CATSRDHSTDTQYF
DNA: TGTGCCACCAGCAGAGATCACAGCACAGATACGCAGTATTTT

J: TRBJ2-3
size: .
D: .
V: TRBV20-1
length: 13
CDR3: CSARPGAPDTQYF
DNA: TGCAGTGCTCGGCCGGGAGCTCCAGATACGCAGTATTTT

J: TRBJ1-2
size: .
D: .
V: TRBV28
length: 14
CDR3: CASSGWGSDYGYTF
DNA: TGTGCCAGCAGTGGGTGGGGATCGGACTATGGCTACACCTTC

J: TRBJ1-1
size: .
D: .
V: TRBV11-2
length: 16
CDR3: CASSLVTEPSDTEAFF
DNA: TGTGCCAGCAGCTTAGTGACGGAACCTTCGGACACTGAAGCTTTCTTT

J: TRBJ1-5
size: .
D: .
V: TRBV2
length: 13
CDR3: CASRKDSNQPQHF
DNA: TGTGCCAGCAGGAAGGACAGCAATCAGCCCCAGCATTTT